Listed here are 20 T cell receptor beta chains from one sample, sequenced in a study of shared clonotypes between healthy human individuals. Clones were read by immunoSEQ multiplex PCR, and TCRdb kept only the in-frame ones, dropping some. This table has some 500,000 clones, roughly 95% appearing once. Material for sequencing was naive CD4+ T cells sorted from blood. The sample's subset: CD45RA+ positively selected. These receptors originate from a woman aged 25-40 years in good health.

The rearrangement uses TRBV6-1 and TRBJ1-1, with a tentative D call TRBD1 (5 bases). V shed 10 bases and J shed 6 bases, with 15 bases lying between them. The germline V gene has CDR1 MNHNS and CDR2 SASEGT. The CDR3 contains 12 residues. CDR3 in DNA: TGTGCCATTCCCAGCCAAGGGGCTGAAGCTTTCTTT. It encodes CAIPSQGAEAFF.

The CDR3 reads CAIRTDMNTEAFF. The CDR3 DNA reads as TGTGCCATCAGGACAGACATGAACACTGAAGCTTTCTTT. The chain couples TRBV10-3 to TRBJ1-1, with D tentatively TRBD1 (5 bases). This CDR3 is built from 13 residues. Germline-derived CDR1 and CDR2 are ENHRY and SYGVKD. The V gene lost 6 bases and the J gene lost 0 bases, with 8 bases spanning the gap.

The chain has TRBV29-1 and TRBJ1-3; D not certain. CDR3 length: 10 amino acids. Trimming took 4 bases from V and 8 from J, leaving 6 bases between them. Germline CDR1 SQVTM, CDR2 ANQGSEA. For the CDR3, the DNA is TGCAGCGTTGTAAAGGACACCATATATTTT. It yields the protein CSVVKDTIYF.

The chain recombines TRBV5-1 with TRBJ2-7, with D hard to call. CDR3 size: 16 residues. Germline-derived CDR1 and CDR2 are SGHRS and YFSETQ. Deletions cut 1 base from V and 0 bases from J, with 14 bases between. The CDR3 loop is CASSLYTKSSSYEQYF. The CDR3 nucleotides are TGCGCCAGCAGCTTGTATACTAAAAGTAGCTCCTACGAGCAGTACTTC.

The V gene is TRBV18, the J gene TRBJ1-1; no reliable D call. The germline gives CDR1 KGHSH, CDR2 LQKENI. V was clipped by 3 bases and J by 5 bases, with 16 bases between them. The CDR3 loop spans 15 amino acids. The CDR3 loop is CASSPMSRPETEAFF. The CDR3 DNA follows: TGTGCCAGCTCACCTATGTCGCGGCCCGAGACTGAAGCTTTCTTT.

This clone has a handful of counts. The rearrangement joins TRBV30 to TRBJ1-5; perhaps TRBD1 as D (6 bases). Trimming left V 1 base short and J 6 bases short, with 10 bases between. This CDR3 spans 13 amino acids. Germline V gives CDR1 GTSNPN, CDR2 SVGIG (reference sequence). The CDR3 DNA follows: TGTGCCTGGAGTGCACAGGGAAGTCAGCCCCAGCATTTT. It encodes CAWSAQGSQPQHF.

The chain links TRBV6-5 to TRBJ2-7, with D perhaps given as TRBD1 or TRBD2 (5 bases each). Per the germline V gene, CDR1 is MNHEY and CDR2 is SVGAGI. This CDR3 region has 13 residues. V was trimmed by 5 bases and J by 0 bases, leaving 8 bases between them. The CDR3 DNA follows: TGTGCCAGCAGTAGAGGGGACTCCTACGAGCAGTACTTC. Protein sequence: CASSRGDSYEQYF.

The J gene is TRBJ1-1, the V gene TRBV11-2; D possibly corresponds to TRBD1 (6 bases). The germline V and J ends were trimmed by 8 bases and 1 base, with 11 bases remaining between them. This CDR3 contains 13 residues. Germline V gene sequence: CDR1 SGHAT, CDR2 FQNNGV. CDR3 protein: CASSLTGNTEAFF. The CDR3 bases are TGTGCCAGCTCCTTGACAGGGAACACTGAAGCTTTCTTT.

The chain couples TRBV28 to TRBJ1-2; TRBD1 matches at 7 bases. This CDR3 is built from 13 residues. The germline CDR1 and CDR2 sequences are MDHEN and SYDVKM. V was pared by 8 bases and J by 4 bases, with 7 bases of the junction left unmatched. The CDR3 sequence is CASFRGRGYGYTF. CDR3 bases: TGTGCCAGCTTTAGGGGGCGCGGCTATGGCTACACCTTC.

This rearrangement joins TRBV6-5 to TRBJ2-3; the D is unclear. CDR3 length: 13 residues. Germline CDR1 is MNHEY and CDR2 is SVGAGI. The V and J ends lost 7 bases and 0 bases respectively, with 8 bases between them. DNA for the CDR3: TGTGCCAGCACCGGCGCCAGCACAGATACGCAGTATTTT. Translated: CASTGASTDTQYF.

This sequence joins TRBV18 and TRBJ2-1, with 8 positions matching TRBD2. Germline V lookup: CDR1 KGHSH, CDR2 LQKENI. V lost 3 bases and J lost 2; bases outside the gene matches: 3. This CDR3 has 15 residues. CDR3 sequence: CASSPKGLAYNEQFF. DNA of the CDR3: TGTGCCAGCTCACCCAAGGGACTAGCCTACAATGAGCAGTTCTTC.

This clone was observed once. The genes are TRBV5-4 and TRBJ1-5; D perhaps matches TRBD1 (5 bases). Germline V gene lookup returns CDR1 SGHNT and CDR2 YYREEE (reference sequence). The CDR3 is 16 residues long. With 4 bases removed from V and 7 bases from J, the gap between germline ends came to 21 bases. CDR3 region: CASSKGRRGSWQPQHF. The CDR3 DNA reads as TGTGCCAGCAGCAAGGGACGGCGAGGAAGTTGGCAGCCCCAGCATTTT. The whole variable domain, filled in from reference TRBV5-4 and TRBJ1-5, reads ETGVTQSPTHLIKTRGQQVTLRCSSQSGHNTVSWYQQALGQGPQFIFQYYREEENGRGNFPPRFSGLQFPNYSSELNVNALELDDSALYLCASSKGRRGSWQPQHFGDGTRLSIL.

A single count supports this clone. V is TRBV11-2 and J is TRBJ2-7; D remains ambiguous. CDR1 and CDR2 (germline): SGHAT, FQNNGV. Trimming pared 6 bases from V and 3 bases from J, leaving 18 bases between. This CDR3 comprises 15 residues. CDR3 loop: CASSPAPRGHYEQYF. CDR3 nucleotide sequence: TGTGCCAGCAGTCCAGCGCCAAGAGGTCACTACGAGCAGTACTTC.

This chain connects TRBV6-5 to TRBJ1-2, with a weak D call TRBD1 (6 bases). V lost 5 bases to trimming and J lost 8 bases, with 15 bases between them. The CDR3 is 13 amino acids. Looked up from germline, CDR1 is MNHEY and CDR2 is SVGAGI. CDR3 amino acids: CASSGGAEVGYTF. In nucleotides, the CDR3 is TGTGCCAGCAGTGGGGGCGCCGAGGTCGGCTACACCTTC.

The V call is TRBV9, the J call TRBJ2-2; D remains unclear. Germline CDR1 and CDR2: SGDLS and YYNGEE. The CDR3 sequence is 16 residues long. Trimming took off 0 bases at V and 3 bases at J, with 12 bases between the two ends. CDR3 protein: CASSVESGDDTGELFF. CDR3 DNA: TGTGCCAGCAGCGTAGAGTCAGGAGATGACACCGGGGAGCTGTTTTTT.

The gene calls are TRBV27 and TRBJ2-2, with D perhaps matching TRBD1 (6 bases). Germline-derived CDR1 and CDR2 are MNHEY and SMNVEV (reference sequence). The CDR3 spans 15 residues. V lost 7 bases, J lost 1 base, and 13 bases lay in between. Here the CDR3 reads CASTNQGGNTGELFF. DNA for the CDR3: TGTGCCAGCACCAACCAAGGGGGGAACACCGGGGAGCTGTTTTTT.

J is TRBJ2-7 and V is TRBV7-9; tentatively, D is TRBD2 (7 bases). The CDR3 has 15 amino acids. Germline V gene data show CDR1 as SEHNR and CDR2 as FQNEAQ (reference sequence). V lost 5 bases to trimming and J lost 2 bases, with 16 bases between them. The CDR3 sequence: CASSPYREGTYEQYF. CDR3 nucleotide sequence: TGTGCCAGCAGCCCTTACAGGGAGGGAACCTACGAGCAGTACTTC.

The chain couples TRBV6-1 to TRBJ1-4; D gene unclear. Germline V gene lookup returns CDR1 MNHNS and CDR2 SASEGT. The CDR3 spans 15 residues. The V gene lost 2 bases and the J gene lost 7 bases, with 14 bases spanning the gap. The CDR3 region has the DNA TGTGCCAGCAGTGAAAGGAGAGGGCCCATTGAAAAACTGTTTTTT. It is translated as CASSERRGPIEKLFF.

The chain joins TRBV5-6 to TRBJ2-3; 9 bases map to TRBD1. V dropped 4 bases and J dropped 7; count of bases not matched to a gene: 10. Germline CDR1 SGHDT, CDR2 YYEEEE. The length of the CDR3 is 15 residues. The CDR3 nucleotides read TGTGCCAGCAGCCCGACAGGGGGGCCTGAAAATACGCAGTATTTT. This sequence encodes CASSPTGGPENTQYF.

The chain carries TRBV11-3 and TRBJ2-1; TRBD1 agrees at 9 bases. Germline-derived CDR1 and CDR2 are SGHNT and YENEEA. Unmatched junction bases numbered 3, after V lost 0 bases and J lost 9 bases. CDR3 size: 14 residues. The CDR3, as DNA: TGTGCCAGCAGCTTAGAAGGACAGGGGACTGAGCAGTTCTTC. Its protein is CASSLEGQGTEQFF.